Sequencing of this TCR beta chain was carried out in a study of T cells in tuberculosis. Study results and caveats: Active tuberculosis cases were adults; controls were adolescents.

TCRdb's table, derived via immunoSEQ multiplex PCR, lists solely in-frame clones and lacks some. The top ten clones hold around 6.1% of a sample with about 30,000 clones, roughly 90% of them seen once. V was pared by 4 bases and J by 4 bases, with 8 bases of the junction left unmatched. The CDR3 spans 17 residues. CDR1 and CDR2 from the germline V gene are MGHRA and YSYEKL. To note about this clone: Its target is not known.

The sample consisted of PBMCs. This rearrangement joins TRBV4-1 to TRBJ2-1; the match to TRBD2 covers 12 bases. This TCR was sampled from a donor aged 10-29 years with latent tuberculosis or without tuberculosis infection. The CDR3 loop is CASSLASGGAPYNEQFF. CDR3 coding DNA: TGCGCCAGCAGCCTAGCTAGCGGGGGGGCCCCATACAATGAGCAGTTCTTC.